These T cell receptor beta chains were read from a single sample in a study of cytomegalovirus exposure and HLA in healthy donors. Assay used: immunoSEQ multiplex PCR; TCRdb lists only in-frame clones, some missing. Of 100,000 to 150,000 clones listed, around 82% were seen once; the top ten hold roughly 3.5%. Sequencing was performed on PBMCs. Every receptor here comes from a man aged 40-49 years in good health and CMV-seronegative. Each CDR3 is given with its conserved first and last residue. D genes are given only for firm matches. A row's size may be missing; if present it is once, few, many or a size class.

j_call: TRBJ2-2; v_call: TRBV28; cdr3_length: 15; d_call: .; clone_size: .; cdr3_aa: CASTTLGQPSGELFF; cdr3_nt: TGTGCCAGCACTACTCTGGGCCAGCCAAGCGGGGAGCTGTTTTTT
j_call: TRBJ2-7; v_call: TRBV4-1; cdr3_length: 13; d_call: .; clone_size: few; cdr3_aa: CASKGGARNEQYF; cdr3_nt: TGCGCCAGCAAAGGGGGGGCGAGGAACGAGCAGTACTTC
j_call: TRBJ1-2; v_call: TRBV27; cdr3_length: 17; d_call: .; clone_size: .; cdr3_aa: CASRPDPRRAVLYGYTF; cdr3_nt: TGTGCCAGCAGACCCGACCCGCGGAGGGCCGTACTCTATGGCTACACCTTC
j_call: TRBJ2-7; v_call: TRBV5-1; cdr3_length: 13; d_call: .; clone_size: .; cdr3_aa: CASSFGSSYEQYF; cdr3_nt: TGCGCCAGCAGCTTTGGCAGCTCCTACGAGCAGTACTTC
j_call: TRBJ1-2; v_call: TRBV19; cdr3_length: 12; d_call: .; clone_size: few; cdr3_aa: CASSIEARGYTF; cdr3_nt: TGTGCCAGTAGTATAGAGGCACGAGGCTACACCTTC
j_call: TRBJ1-6; v_call: TRBV2; cdr3_length: 13; d_call: .; clone_size: .; cdr3_aa: CAGRGSYSVPLHF; cdr3_nt: TGTGCCGGCAGGGGCTCATACTCCGTCCCCCTCCACTTT
j_call: TRBJ1-2; v_call: TRBV5-4; cdr3_length: 11; d_call: .; clone_size: .; cdr3_aa: CASSSHRGYTF; cdr3_nt: TGTGCCAGCAGCTCACACAGGGGCTACACCTTC
j_call: TRBJ2-7; v_call: TRBV5-4; cdr3_length: 14; d_call: .; clone_size: .; cdr3_aa: CASSLRVFGDEQYF; cdr3_nt: TGTGCCAGCAGCTTGAGGGTCTTCGGGGACGAGCAGTACTTC
j_call: TRBJ1-6; v_call: TRBV6-5; cdr3_length: 13; d_call: .; clone_size: .; cdr3_aa: CASRLAGNSPLHF; cdr3_nt: TGTGCCAGCAGGTTGGCGGGAAATTCACCCCTCCACTTT
j_call: TRBJ2-7; v_call: TRBV7-2; cdr3_length: 15; d_call: TRBD2; clone_size: .; cdr3_aa: CASSWNSGSSYEQYF; cdr3_nt: TGTGCCAGCAGCTGGAATAGCGGGAGCTCCTACGAGCAGTACTTC
j_call: TRBJ1-4; v_call: TRBV19; cdr3_length: 16; d_call: .; clone_size: .; cdr3_aa: CASSPSTGGNSEKLFF; cdr3_nt: TGTGCCAGTAGCCCTAGCACGGGCGGAAACTCCGAAAAACTGTTTTTT
j_call: TRBJ2-7; v_call: TRBV7-9; cdr3_length: 14; d_call: .; clone_size: .; cdr3_aa: CASSLRDSPREQYF; cdr3_nt: TGTGCCAGCAGCTTGAGGGACTCCCCAAGAGAGCAGTACTTC
j_call: TRBJ1-1; v_call: TRBV4-1; cdr3_length: 15; d_call: .; clone_size: .; cdr3_aa: CASSQEDQAQTEAFF; cdr3_nt: TGCGCCAGCAGCCAAGAGGATCAGGCCCAGACTGAAGCTTTCTTT
j_call: TRBJ1-2; v_call: TRBV5-1; cdr3_length: 14; d_call: .; clone_size: once; cdr3_aa: CASSLGGLRSGYTF; cdr3_nt: TGCGCCAGCAGCTTGGGCGGGTTGCGGAGCGGCTACACCTTC
j_call: TRBJ1-5; v_call: TRBV7-2; cdr3_length: 14; d_call: TRBD1; clone_size: few; cdr3_aa: CASSLDRGGQPQHF; cdr3_nt: TGTGCCAGCAGCCTCGACAGGGGCGGTCAGCCCCAGCATTTT
j_call: TRBJ1-2; v_call: TRBV2; cdr3_length: 11; d_call: .; clone_size: once; cdr3_aa: CASSPRHGYTF; cdr3_nt: TGTGCCAGCAGCCCTCGACACGGCTACACCTTC
j_call: TRBJ1-2; v_call: TRBV20-1; cdr3_length: 11; d_call: .; clone_size: .; cdr3_aa: CSAGGEYGYTF; cdr3_nt: TGCAGTGCTGGGGGGGAGTATGGCTACACCTTC
j_call: TRBJ2-7; v_call: TRBV27; cdr3_length: 14; d_call: .; clone_size: .; cdr3_aa: CASSLDGGAYEQYF; cdr3_nt: TGTGCCAGCAGTTTGGACGGAGGGGCTTACGAGCAGTACTTC
j_call: TRBJ2-2; v_call: TRBV7-9; cdr3_length: 15; d_call: .; clone_size: .; cdr3_aa: CASSLARGNTGELFF; cdr3_nt: TGTGCCAGCAGCTTAGCAAGAGGGAACACCGGGGAGCTGTTTTTT
j_call: TRBJ2-2; v_call: TRBV28; cdr3_length: 18; d_call: .; clone_size: .; cdr3_aa: CASSSLVGRQGNTGELFF; cdr3_nt: TGTGCCAGCAGTTCACTGGTCGGGCGGCAGGGGAACACCGGGGAGCTGTTTTTT
j_call: TRBJ1-2; v_call: TRBV27; cdr3_length: 12; d_call: .; clone_size: .; cdr3_aa: CASRKGYDGYTF; cdr3_nt: TGTGCCAGCAGAAAGGGGTACGATGGCTACACCTTC
j_call: TRBJ1-5; v_call: TRBV2; cdr3_length: 20; d_call: TRBD1; clone_size: .; cdr3_aa: CASSRTAETGGVVDNQPQHF; cdr3_nt: TGTGCCAGCAGCCGAACCGCGGAGACAGGGGGGGTTGTTGACAATCAGCCCCAGCATTTT
j_call: TRBJ2-7; v_call: TRBV27; cdr3_length: 16; d_call: TRBD1; clone_size: once; cdr3_aa: CASSPRQGGQSYEQYF; cdr3_nt: TGTGCCAGCAGTCCGAGACAGGGCGGTCAATCCTACGAGCAGTACTTC
j_call: TRBJ2-7; v_call: TRBV27; cdr3_length: 14; d_call: TRBD1; clone_size: .; cdr3_aa: CASRGGQGIHEQYF; cdr3_nt: TGTGCCAGCAGGGGAGGACAGGGGATCCACGAGCAGTACTTC
j_call: TRBJ1-4; v_call: TRBV10-3; cdr3_length: 15; d_call: TRBD1; clone_size: .; cdr3_aa: CAISGTGTGNEKLFF; cdr3_nt: TGTGCCATCAGTGGTACCGGGACAGGGAATGAAAAACTGTTTTTT
j_call: TRBJ1-1; v_call: TRBV7-6; cdr3_length: 13; d_call: TRBD1; clone_size: few; cdr3_aa: CASSLVTGGEAFF; cdr3_nt: TGTGCCAGCAGCTTAGTCACAGGGGGTGAGGCTTTCTTT
j_call: TRBJ2-7; v_call: TRBV7-8; cdr3_length: 15; d_call: TRBD2; clone_size: .; cdr3_aa: CASSSKAGATYEQYF; cdr3_nt: TGTGCCAGCAGCTCTAAAGCGGGGGCTACCTACGAGCAGTACTTC
j_call: TRBJ2-1; v_call: TRBV9; cdr3_length: 16; d_call: .; clone_size: .; cdr3_aa: CASNPVGASSYNEQFF; cdr3_nt: TGTGCCAGCAACCCCGTAGGGGCGAGCTCCTACAATGAGCAGTTCTTC
j_call: TRBJ2-7; v_call: TRBV6-5; cdr3_length: 13; d_call: .; clone_size: .; cdr3_aa: CASGVPQGIEQYF; cdr3_nt: TGTGCCAGTGGGGTCCCACAGGGAATCGAGCAGTACTTC
j_call: TRBJ1-4; v_call: TRBV19; cdr3_length: 14; d_call: .; clone_size: .; cdr3_aa: CASSMRSLGEKLFF; cdr3_nt: TGTGCCAGTAGTATGAGGTCCTTAGGTGAAAAACTGTTTTTT
j_call: TRBJ2-4; v_call: TRBV28; cdr3_length: 13; d_call: .; clone_size: .; cdr3_aa: CASTGGTKNIQYF; cdr3_nt: TGTGCCAGCACCGGCGGGACCAAAAACATTCAGTACTTC
j_call: TRBJ2-7; v_call: TRBV11-1; cdr3_length: 13; d_call: .; clone_size: few; cdr3_aa: CASSPRGQLEQYF; cdr3_nt: TGTGCCAGCAGCCCGAGAGGACAGCTTGAGCAGTACTTC
j_call: TRBJ1-1; v_call: TRBV5-1; cdr3_length: 14; d_call: .; clone_size: .; cdr3_aa: CASSLIWGGTEAFF; cdr3_nt: TGCGCCAGCAGCTTGATATGGGGGGGGACTGAAGCTTTCTTT
j_call: TRBJ1-1; v_call: TRBV13; cdr3_length: 16; d_call: .; clone_size: once; cdr3_aa: CASSLKVQGPNTEAFF; cdr3_nt: TGTGCCAGCAGCTTAAAGGTTCAGGGCCCGAACACTGAAGCTTTCTTT
j_call: TRBJ2-2; v_call: TRBV2; cdr3_length: 12; d_call: .; clone_size: .; cdr3_aa: CATTQGTGELFF; cdr3_nt: TGTGCCACCACCCAGGGGACCGGGGAGCTGTTTTTT
j_call: TRBJ1-1; v_call: TRBV7-9; cdr3_length: 14; d_call: .; clone_size: .; cdr3_aa: CASSLAIRNPEAFF; cdr3_nt: TGTGCCAGCAGCTTAGCCATCAGGAACCCTGAAGCTTTCTTT
j_call: TRBJ1-6; v_call: TRBV5-1; cdr3_length: 13; d_call: .; clone_size: .; cdr3_aa: CASSQGSGSPLHF; cdr3_nt: TGCGCCAGCAGCCAGGGTAGTGGTTCACCCCTCCACTTT
j_call: TRBJ2-4; v_call: TRBV9; cdr3_length: 15; d_call: .; clone_size: few; cdr3_aa: CASSVRGRAKNIQYF; cdr3_nt: TGTGCCAGCAGCGTCAGGGGACGGGCCAAAAACATTCAGTACTTC
j_call: TRBJ2-2; v_call: TRBV7-3; cdr3_length: 15; d_call: .; clone_size: .; cdr3_aa: CASSPVSFHTGELFF; cdr3_nt: TGTGCCAGCAGCCCGGTGAGTTTTCACACCGGGGAGCTGTTTTTT
j_call: TRBJ1-5; v_call: TRBV7-2; cdr3_length: 18; d_call: TRBD1; clone_size: .; cdr3_aa: CASSPPITGTALTQPQHF; cdr3_nt: TGTGCCAGCAGCCCTCCAATAACCGGGACAGCCTTAACGCAGCCCCAGCATTTT
j_call: TRBJ1-2; v_call: TRBV6-5; cdr3_length: 15; d_call: .; clone_size: .; cdr3_aa: CASRREDSINYGYTF; cdr3_nt: TGTGCCAGCAGGAGAGAAGACAGTATTAACTATGGCTACACCTTC
j_call: TRBJ1-4; v_call: TRBV6-6; cdr3_length: 15; d_call: .; clone_size: few; cdr3_aa: CASTQTGGVSEKLFF; cdr3_nt: TGTGCCAGCACCCAAACTGGGGGGGTTTCTGAAAAACTGTTTTTT
j_call: TRBJ2-5; v_call: TRBV7-2; cdr3_length: 16; d_call: .; clone_size: .; cdr3_aa: CASSLGNLRGQETQYF; cdr3_nt: TGTGCCAGCAGCTTAGGAAATTTGCGGGGCCAAGAGACCCAGTACTTC
j_call: TRBJ2-4; v_call: TRBV27; cdr3_length: 14; d_call: TRBD2; clone_size: .; cdr3_aa: CASSRGGGGNIQYF; cdr3_nt: TGTGCCAGCAGTCGCGGGGGAGGAGGGAACATTCAGTACTTC